The 19 T cell receptor beta chains given below trace back to one sample, sequenced in a study of tumor-infiltrating lymphocytes in primary liver carcinoma. RNA was extracted from whole blood without cell sorting, alongside germline DNA. A constant-region primer primed TCR beta cDNA synthesis from 400 to 550 ng of total RNA. Three-round nested multiplex PCR performed with slightly modified ARM-PCR produced the TCR beta libraries. Rounds one and two of PCR, each of around 11 cycles, were primed with TRBV1-TRBV30 forward primers and a C-beta reverse primer. TCRdb re-analysed the multiplex PCR reads in MiXCR, keeping a single row per CDR3 protein. The repertoire holds about 310,000 distinct CDR3 sequences, more than 55% seen once, with roughly 9% in the top ten. Material for sequencing was peripheral blood. These receptor sequences come from a middle-aged man with primary liver carcinoma and hepatitis B virus infection.

Points on this clonotype: This may be a read error: a much more frequent sequence differs by one nucleotide. It is likely a read error, because the conserved phenylalanine at the end of the CDR3 is missing. J is TRBJ2-7 and V is TRBV12-3 or TRBV12-4, with a weak D call TRBD1 (6 bases). This CDR3 spans 13 amino acids. Trimming removed 1 base at V and 9 bases at J, with 13 bases between. CDR3 coding DNA: TGTGCCAGCAGTTTAGGCAACAGGGTTGGGCAGTACTCC. Translated: CASSLGNRVGQYS.

The rearrangement joins TRBV12-3 or TRBV12-4 to TRBJ2-2; no firm D call. This CDR3 has 15 amino acids. The V gene lost 3 bases and the J gene lost 0 bases, with 8 bases spanning the gap. CDR3 protein: CASSFHRANTGELFF. For the CDR3, the DNA is TGTGCCAGCAGTTTCCACCGGGCGAACACCGGGGAGCTGTTTTTT.

This clonotype turned up a few times. One end of the junction does not line up with germline, which may come from a read error. The genes are TRBV5-4 and TRBJ2-5, with a tentative D call TRBD1 (5 bases). CDR1 SGHNT and CDR2 YYREEE come from the germline V gene (reference sequence). The CDR3 is made up of 14 amino acids. CDR3 nucleotide sequence: TGTGTCAGCAGCCCGGCACAGGTGGGGGAGACCCAGTACTTC. It codes for CVSSPAQVGETQYF.

This clonotype was counted a few times. The J gene is TRBJ2-5, the V gene TRBV7-9, with 11 bases identical to TRBD2. CDR3 length equals 16 residues. Germline-derived CDR1 and CDR2 are SEHNR and FQNEAQ (reference sequence). Germline trimming cut 4 bases from V and 8 bases from J; bases unmatched to any gene: 12. CDR3 sequence reads: CASSSPGTSGSGTQYF. The CDR3 coding sequence is TGTGCCAGCAGCTCGCCTGGGACTAGCGGCTCTGGCACCCAGTACTTC.

As to this clonotype: A read error may be the cause here, since a much bigger clone is one base away. The chain combines TRBV6-1 with TRBJ2-1; no clear D gene. Germline CDR1 and CDR2: MNHNS and SASEGT. The CDR3 covers 14 residues. For the CDR3, the DNA is TGTGCCAGCAGTGTCAAACTGACGTACAATGAGCATTTCTTC. Residues: CASSVKLTYNEHFF.

This clonotype was seen at least ten times. This sequence joins TRBV11-3 and TRBJ1-1; 9 bases agree with TRBD1. V gave up 4 bases and J gave up 1 base; unmatched junction bases: 4. CDR1 is SGHNT and CDR2 is YENEEA in the germline V gene. The CDR3 runs to 15 residues. Written as DNA, the CDR3 is TGTGCCAGCAGCTCCTCGGGACAGGGGAACACTGAAGCTTTCTTT. Protein sequence: CASSSSGQGNTEAFF.

The chain is built from TRBV5-1 and TRBJ2-1, with 9 bases fitting TRBD2. The CDR3 spans 18 residues. With V trimmed by 0 bases and J by 5 bases, 12 bases remained unmatched. Germline V CDR1 and CDR2: SGHRS, YFSETQ. The CDR3 DNA reads TGCGCCAGCAGCTTGGAAAGCGGGAGGCGCATAGTGCACAATGAGCAGTTCTTC. Translated, it gives CASSLESGRRIVHNEQFF.

The rearrangement joins TRBV11-2 to TRBJ2-5; perhaps TRBD2 as D (6 bases). This CDR3 is built from 14 residues. CDR1 and CDR2 (germline): SGHAT, FQNNGV. The chain's CDR3 is CTSSPGTLKETQYF. CDR3 sequence (DNA): TGTACTAGCAGTCCCGGGACGCTTAAAGAGACCCAGTACTTC.

On this clonotype itself: A much larger clone lies one base from this, so it may be a read error. J is TRBJ2-3 and V is TRBV4-1; D is undetermined. Germline lookup yields CDR1 MGHRA and CDR2 YSYEKL. The germline V and J ends were trimmed by 0 bases and 2 bases, with 15 bases remaining between them. The CDR3 is 17 residues long. CDR3 DNA: TGCGCCAGCAGCCAAGATTTCAAGCGCTCTAACACAGATACGCAGTATTTT. Translating it yields CASSQDFKRSNTDTQYF.

In this sample, this clonotype turned up many times. The chain has TRBV14 and TRBJ2-5, with D unclear. The germline CDR1 and CDR2 sequences are SGHDN and FVKESK. The CDR3 sequence is 13 residues long. V was cut by 1 base and J by 11 bases, with 14 bases left in between. CDR3 residues: CASSQVNSQYQYF. In DNA, the CDR3 is TGTGCCAGCAGCCAAGTGAATAGCCAGTATCAGTACTTC.

This clonotype was counted between two and nine times. The chain couples TRBV7-9 to TRBJ1-5, with TRBD1 identical over 7 bases. The ends lost 3 bases at V and 3 bases at J; junction bases unmatched: 5. This CDR3 spans 15 amino acids. CDR1 and CDR2 from the germline V gene are SEHNR and FQNEAQ (reference sequence). CDR3 nucleotides: TGTGCCAGCAGCTTCGGACAGGCACCCAATCAGCCCCAGCATTTT. Amino acid sequence: CASSFGQAPNQPQHF.

This clonotype was seen only a few times. The V call is TRBV5-4, the J call TRBJ2-1; D call uncertain. Trimming removed 0 bases from V and 0 bases from J, with 7 bases in between. Per germline, CDR1 SGHNT and CDR2 YYREEE (reference sequence). This CDR3 comprises 15 residues. CDR3 protein: CASSLAQSSYNEQFF. The CDR3 DNA reads TGTGCCAGCAGCTTGGCGCAGAGCTCCTACAATGAGCAGTTCTTC.

This clonotype appeared a single time. At one boundary the junction diverges from the germline segment, which might be a read error. The CDR3 region has the DNA TGTGCCGGCAGCTCGAAGGGAGCAGAGACCCAGTACTTC. Its protein product is CAGSSKGAETQYF. The chain joins TRBV11-1 to TRBJ2-5; possible D gene TRBD2, 5 bases. The CDR3 length is 13 residues. Germline V gives CDR1 SGHAT, CDR2 FQDESV (reference sequence).

There are many counts of this clonotype. This sequence joins TRBV12-3 or TRBV12-4 and TRBJ2-1, with D perhaps matching TRBD2 (6 bases). The CDR3 is 13 residues long. V was shortened by 5 bases and J by 10 bases, with 15 bases between the two germline ends. CDR3 coding DNA: TGTGCCAGCAGTGCGGGGACGTTGGAGGAGCAGTTCTTC. Amino acid sequence: CASSAGTLEEQFF.

This clonotype appeared a single time. This may come from a read error, since a much larger clone is one base off. The rearrangement links TRBV6-5 to TRBJ2-3; the D gene is possibly TRBD2 (6 bases). The germline gives CDR1 MNHEY, CDR2 SVGAGI. CDR3 length equals 16 residues. Trimming removed 5 bases from V and 1 base from J, with 16 bases in between. CDR3 loop: CASSDLRGIGTDTQYF. CDR3 DNA: TGTGCCAGCAGTGACTTACGGGGGATCGGCACAGATACGCAGTATTTT.

In its sample, this clonotype was seen many times. The gene calls are TRBV6-1 and TRBJ2-7; a weak D match, TRBD1 (6 bases). V was pared by 4 bases and J by 3 bases, with 13 bases between. There are 14 residues in the CDR3. CDR1 and CDR2 from the germline V gene are MNHNS and SASEGT. CDR3: CASSVDGQLYEQYF. The CDR3, as DNA: TGTGCCAGCAGTGTCGATGGACAGCTCTACGAGCAGTACTTC.

Remarks on this clonotype: This may come from a read error, since a much larger clone is one base off. The J gene is TRBJ2-3, the V gene TRBV5-1; 10 bases match TRBD1. The CDR3 has 17 residues. The germline CDR1 and CDR2 sequences are SGHRS and YFSETQ. The CDR3 sequence: CASSAGQGSSSTDAQYF. CDR3 nucleotide sequence: TGCGCCAGCAGCGCGGGACAGGGGAGCTCTAGCACAGATGCGCAGTATTTT. Full variable domain (remainder filled in from reference TRBV5-1 and TRBJ2-3): KAGVTQTPRYLIKTRGQQVTLSCSPISGHRSVSWYQQTPGQGLQFLFEYFSETQRNKGNFPGRFSGRQFSNSRSEMNVSTLELGDSALYLCASSAGQGSSSTDAQYFGPGTRLTVL.

This clonotype was seen only once. Lacking the conserved final phenylalanine or tryptophan, this CDR3 likely reflects a read error. The chain is built from TRBV11-3 and TRBJ2-1, with D unresolved. Germline lookup yields CDR1 SGHNT and CDR2 YENEEA. V lost 7 bases and J 6 bases, leaving 10 bases between the germline ends. The CDR3 has 12 amino acids. CDR3 sequence (DNA): TGTGCCAGCATGTTAAATGCCAATGAGCAGTTCATC. Protein: CASMLNANEQFI.

To note about this clonotype: A much larger clone is a single base away; this may be a read error. Without the conserved terminal phenylalanine or tryptophan, this CDR3 likely stems from a read error. The chain employs TRBV12-3 or TRBV12-4 and TRBJ2-4, with 9 bases aligning to TRBD1. V shed 5 bases, J shed 8 bases, and the junction held 10 bases outside the gene matches. This CDR3 is built from 15 residues. The CDR3 nucleotides are TGTGCCAGCAGTGCAACAGGGGGCGGACTAGACATTCAGTACTTA. Protein product: CASSATGGGLDIQYL.